This T cell receptor beta chain was recovered during a study of CD8+ T cells in alopecia areata. Regarding the study as a whole: While tofacitinib was given, many expanded lesional clones persisted in scalp and blood.

This clone appeared a few times. What it binds is unknown. TCR sequencing used cDNA made by reverse transcription of extracted RNA. The data were produced by immunoSEQ multiplex PCR, yet TCRdb's version contains in-frame clones alone and is incomplete. The sample yields some 150,000 clones, roughly 80% seen once. Noted treatment: oral pan-JAK inhibitor, 5-10 mg twice daily. Collected material from alopecia areata patients comprised lesional scalp punch biopsies and peripheral blood. V was shortened by 6 bases and J by 9 bases, with 15 bases between the two germline ends. This CDR3 contains 14 residues. Germline V lookup: CDR1 KGHSH, CDR2 LQKENI.

The chain carries TRBV18 and TRBJ1-6; unclear D gene. The sequencing used CD8+ T cells sorted from blood, collected at week 4, from a patient treated with tofacitinib. The source is a human donor with alopecia areata. The CDR3 DNA sequence: TGTGCCAGCTCTCCCCGGGAGAGCCTTTCACCCCTCCACTTT. This sequence encodes CASSPRESLSPLHF.